Sequencing of this T cell receptor (beta chain) was carried out in a study of cytotoxic CD8 clonotypes in ibrutinib-treated CLL. The V and J ends lost 2 bases and 5 bases respectively, with 8 bases between them. This CDR3 has 13 amino acids. Germline loops: CDR1 SGDLS, CDR2 YYNGEE. Data came from immunoSEQ multiplex PCR; TCRdb stores just in-frame clones and leaves some out. The sample contains about 160,000 clones, around 80% of which appear only once. This sequence was found in a human donor with chronic lymphocytic leukemia. J is TRBJ2-1 and V is TRBV9; a possible D gene is TRBD2 (6 bases). The source was PBMCs, collected after 24 months of ibrutinib treatment. The CDR3 DNA reads as TGTGCCAGCAGCGTTCTAGCGAACAATGAGCAGTTCTTC. Translating gives CASSVLANNEQFF.